Sequencing of this T cell receptor beta chain was carried out in a study of read filtering for tumor transcriptome and immune sequencing. From 350 to 500 ng of RNA, a library with molecular barcoded alpha/delta and beta/gamma adaptors was made. MiXCR was run by TCRdb on the reads, yielding one entry per CDR3 protein. The table lists about 130,000 distinct CDR3 sequences, roughly 13% of them singletons. CDR3 size: 13 residues. The germline V gene has CDR1 SGHRS and CDR2 YFSETQ. Details on this clonotype: One junction end disagrees with the germline gene, perhaps due to a read error.

The material sequenced was a population of CD138-negative cells sorted from bone marrow. The chain combines TRBV5-1 with TRBJ2-5; a weak D match, TRBD2 (5 bases). The TCR originated in a donor at least 40 years old with multiple myeloma. The CDR3 is CACSFTRPETQYF. CDR3 sequence (DNA): TGCGCCTGCAGCTTTACTAGGCCCGAGACCCAGTACTTC.